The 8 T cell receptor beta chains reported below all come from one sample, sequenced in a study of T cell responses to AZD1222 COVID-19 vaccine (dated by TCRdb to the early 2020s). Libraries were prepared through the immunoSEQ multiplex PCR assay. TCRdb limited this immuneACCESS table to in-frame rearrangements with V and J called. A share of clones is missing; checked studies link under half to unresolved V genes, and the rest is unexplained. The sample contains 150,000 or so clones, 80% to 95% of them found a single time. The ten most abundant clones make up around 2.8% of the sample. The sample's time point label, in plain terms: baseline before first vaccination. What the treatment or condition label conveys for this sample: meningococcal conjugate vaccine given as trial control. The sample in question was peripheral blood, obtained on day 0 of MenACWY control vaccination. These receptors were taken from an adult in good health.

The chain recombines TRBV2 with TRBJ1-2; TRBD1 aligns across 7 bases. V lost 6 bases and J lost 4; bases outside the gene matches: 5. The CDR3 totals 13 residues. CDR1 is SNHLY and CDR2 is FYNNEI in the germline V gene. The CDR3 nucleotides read TGTGCCAGCAGATCCGACAGGGTCTATGGCTACACCTTC. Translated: CASRSDRVYGYTF. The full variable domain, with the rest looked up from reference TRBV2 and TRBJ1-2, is EPEVTQTPSHQVTQMGQEVILRCVPISNHLYFYWYRQILGQKVEFLVSFYNNEISEKSEIFDDQFSVERPDGSNFTLKIRSTKLEDSAMYFCASRSDRVYGYTFGSGTRLTVV.

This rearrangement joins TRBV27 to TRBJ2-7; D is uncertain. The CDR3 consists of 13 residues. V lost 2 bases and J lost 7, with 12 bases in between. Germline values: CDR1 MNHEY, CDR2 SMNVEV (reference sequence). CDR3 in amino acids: CASSLRPAGEQYF. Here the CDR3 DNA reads TGTGCCAGCAGTTTAAGGCCCGCCGGGGAGCAGTACTTC.

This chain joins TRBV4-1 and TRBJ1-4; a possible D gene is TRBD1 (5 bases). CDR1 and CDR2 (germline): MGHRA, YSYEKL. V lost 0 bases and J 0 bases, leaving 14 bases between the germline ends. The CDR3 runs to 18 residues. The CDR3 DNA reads TGCGCCAGCAGCCAAGAAGGGGTGGGAGGAGCAACTAATGAAAAACTGTTTTTT. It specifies CASSQEGVGGATNEKLFF.

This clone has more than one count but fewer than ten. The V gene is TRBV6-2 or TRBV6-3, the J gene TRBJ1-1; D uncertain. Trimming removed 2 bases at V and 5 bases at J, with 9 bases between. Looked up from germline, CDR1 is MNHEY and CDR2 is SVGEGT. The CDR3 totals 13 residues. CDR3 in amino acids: CASSYAFPTEAFF. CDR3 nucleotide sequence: TGTGCCAGCAGTTACGCCTTCCCTACTGAAGCTTTCTTT.

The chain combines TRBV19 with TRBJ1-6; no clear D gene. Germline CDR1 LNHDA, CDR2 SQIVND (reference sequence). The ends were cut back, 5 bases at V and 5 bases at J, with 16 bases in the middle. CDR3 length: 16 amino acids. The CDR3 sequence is CASSFPRRRNNSPLHF. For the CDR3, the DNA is TGTGCCAGTAGTTTCCCCCGACGGCGCAATAATTCACCCCTCCACTTT.

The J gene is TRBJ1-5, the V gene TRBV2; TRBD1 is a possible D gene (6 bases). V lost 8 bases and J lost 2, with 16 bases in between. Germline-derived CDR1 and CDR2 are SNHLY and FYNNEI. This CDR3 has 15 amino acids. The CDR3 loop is CASQRGGGGNQPQHF. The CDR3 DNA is TGTGCCAGCCAACGAGGGGGTGGTGGCAATCAGCCCCAGCATTTT. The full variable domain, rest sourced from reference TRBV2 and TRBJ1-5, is EPEVTQTPSHQVTQMGQEVILRCVPISNHLYFYWYRQILGQKVEFLVSFYNNEISEKSEIFDDQFSVERPDGSNFTLKIRSTKLEDSAMYFCASQRGGGGNQPQHFGDGTRLSIL.

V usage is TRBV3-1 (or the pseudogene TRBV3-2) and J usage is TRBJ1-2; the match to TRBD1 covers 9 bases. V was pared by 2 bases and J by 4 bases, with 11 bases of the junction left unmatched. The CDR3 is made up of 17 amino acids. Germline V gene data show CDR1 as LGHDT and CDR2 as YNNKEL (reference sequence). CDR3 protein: CASSQWEGTGSGYGYTF. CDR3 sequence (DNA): TGTGCCAGCAGCCAATGGGAAGGGACAGGGTCAGGCTATGGCTACACCTTC.

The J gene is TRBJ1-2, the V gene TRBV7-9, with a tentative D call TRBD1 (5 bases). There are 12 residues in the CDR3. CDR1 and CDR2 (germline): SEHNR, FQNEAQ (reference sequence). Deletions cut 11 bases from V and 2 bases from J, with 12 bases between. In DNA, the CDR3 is TGTGCCGGATTAGACAGCAACTATGGCTACACCTTC. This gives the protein CAGLDSNYGYTF.